This TCR beta chain came from a study of blood T cell repertoires in COVID-19. Across the whole study: Nucleic acid was either cDNA or gDNA, and it came from T cells, B-cell-depleted T cells, or PBMCs.

As originally analysed: Nucleated cell counts were estimated from reference gene primer amplification. Sequencing was performed with immunoSEQ multiplex PCR; in TCRdb, only in-frame clones are kept and a portion is missing. The V and J calls and clone size were taken over from that table, and D and trimming were inferred from the DNA. This table has about 180,000 clones, approximately 88% appearing once. This clone was counted only a few times. Seattle enrolled patients during active infection and tracked them longitudinally. V dropped 6 bases and J dropped 3 bases, with 9 bases sitting between them. Germline-derived CDR1 and CDR2 are MNHEY and SVGAGI. The CDR3 is 12 amino acids.

This sequence was found in a woman in her forties with COVID-19, enrolled during active disease. Sequences were obtained from peripheral blood. This chain connects TRBV6-5 to TRBJ2-7; D may be TRBD2 (6 bases). CDR3 residues: CASSGTRYEQYF. As DNA, the CDR3 is TGTGCCAGCAGCGGGACTCGCTACGAGCAGTACTTC.